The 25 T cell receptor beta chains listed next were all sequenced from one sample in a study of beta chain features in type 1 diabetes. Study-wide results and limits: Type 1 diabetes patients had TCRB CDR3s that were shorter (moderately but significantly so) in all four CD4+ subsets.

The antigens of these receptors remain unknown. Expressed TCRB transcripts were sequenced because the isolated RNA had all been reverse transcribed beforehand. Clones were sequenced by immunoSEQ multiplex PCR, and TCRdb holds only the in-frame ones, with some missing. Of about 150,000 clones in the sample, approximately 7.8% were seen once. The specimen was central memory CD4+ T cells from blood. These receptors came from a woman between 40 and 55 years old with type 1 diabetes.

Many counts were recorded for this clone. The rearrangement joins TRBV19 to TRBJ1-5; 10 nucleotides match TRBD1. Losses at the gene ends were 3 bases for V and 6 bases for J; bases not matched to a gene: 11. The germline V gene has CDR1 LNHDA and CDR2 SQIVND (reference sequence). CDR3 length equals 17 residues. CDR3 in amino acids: CASSITGTGVKSQPQHF. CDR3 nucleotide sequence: TGTGCCAGTAGTATTACCGGGACAGGGGTGAAGAGTCAGCCCCAGCATTTT.

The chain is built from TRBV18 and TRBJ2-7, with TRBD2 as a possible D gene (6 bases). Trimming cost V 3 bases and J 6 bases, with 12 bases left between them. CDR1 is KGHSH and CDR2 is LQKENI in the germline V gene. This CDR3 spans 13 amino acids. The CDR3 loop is CASSPQEGSEQYF. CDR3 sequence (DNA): TGTGCCAGCTCACCCCAGGAGGGATCCGAGCAGTACTTC.

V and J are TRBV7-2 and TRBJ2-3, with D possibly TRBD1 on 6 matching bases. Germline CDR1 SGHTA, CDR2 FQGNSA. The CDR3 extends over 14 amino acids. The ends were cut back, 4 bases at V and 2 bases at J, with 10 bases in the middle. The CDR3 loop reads CASSSQGYTDTQYF. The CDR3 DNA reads TGTGCCAGCAGCTCACAGGGATACACAGATACGCAGTATTTT.

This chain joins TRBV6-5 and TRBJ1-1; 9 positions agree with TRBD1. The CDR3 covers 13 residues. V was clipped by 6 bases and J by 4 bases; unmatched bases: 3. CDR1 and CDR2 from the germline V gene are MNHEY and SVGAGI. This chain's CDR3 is CASRQGASTEAFF. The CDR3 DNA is TGTGCCAGCAGACAGGGGGCGAGCACTGAAGCTTTCTTT.

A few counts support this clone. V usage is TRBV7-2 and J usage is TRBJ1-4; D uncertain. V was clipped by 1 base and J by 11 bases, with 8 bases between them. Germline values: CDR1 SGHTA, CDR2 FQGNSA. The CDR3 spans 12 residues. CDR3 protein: CASSLEVDKLFF. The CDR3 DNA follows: TGTGCCAGCAGCTTAGAAGTAGATAAACTGTTTTTT.

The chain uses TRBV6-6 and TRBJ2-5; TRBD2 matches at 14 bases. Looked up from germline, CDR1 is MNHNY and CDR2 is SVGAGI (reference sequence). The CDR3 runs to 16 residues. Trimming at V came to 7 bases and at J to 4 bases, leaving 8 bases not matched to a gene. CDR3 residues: CASNPPGTSGGETQYF. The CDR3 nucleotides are TGTGCCAGCAACCCCCCGGGGACTAGCGGGGGAGAGACCCAGTACTTC.

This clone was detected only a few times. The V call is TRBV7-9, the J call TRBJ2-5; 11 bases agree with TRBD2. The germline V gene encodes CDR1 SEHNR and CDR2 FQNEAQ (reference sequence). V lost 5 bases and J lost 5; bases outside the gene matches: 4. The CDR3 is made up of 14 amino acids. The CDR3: CASSMTSGKETQYF. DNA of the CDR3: TGTGCCAGCAGCATGACTAGCGGGAAGGAGACCCAGTACTTC.

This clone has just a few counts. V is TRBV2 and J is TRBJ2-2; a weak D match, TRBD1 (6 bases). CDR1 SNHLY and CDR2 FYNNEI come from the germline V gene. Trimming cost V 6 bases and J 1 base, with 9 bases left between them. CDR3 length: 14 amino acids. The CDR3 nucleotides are TGTGCCAGCAGGGACAGCCTGAACACCGGGGAGCTGTTTTTT. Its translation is CASRDSLNTGELFF.

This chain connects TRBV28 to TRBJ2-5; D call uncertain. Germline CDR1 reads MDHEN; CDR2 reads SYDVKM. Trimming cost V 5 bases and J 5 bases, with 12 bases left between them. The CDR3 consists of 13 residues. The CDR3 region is CASSTQHGETQYF. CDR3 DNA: TGTGCCAGCAGTACCCAGCACGGGGAGACCCAGTACTTC.

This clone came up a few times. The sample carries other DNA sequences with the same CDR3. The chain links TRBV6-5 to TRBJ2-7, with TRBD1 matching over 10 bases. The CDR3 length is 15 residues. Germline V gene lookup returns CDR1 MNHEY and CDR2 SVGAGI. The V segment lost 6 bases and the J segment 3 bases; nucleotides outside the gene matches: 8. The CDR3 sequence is CASSPGTGDLYEQYF. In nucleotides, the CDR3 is TGTGCCAGCAGCCCAGGGACAGGGGACCTCTACGAGCAGTACTTC.

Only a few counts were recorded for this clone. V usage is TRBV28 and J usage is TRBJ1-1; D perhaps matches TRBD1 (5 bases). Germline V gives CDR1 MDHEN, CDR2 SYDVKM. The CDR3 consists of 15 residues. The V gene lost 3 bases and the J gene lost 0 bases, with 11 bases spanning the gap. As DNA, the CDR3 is TGTGCCAGCAGTTTGGGGGGAACCATGAACACTGAAGCTTTCTTT. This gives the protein CASSLGGTMNTEAFF.

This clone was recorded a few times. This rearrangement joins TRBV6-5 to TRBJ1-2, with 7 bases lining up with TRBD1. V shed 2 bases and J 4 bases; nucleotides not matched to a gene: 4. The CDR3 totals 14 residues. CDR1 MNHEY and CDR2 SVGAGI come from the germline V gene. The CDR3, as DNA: TGTGCCAGCAGTTACGAGGGGGCAGCCTATGGCTACACCTTC. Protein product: CASSYEGAAYGYTF.

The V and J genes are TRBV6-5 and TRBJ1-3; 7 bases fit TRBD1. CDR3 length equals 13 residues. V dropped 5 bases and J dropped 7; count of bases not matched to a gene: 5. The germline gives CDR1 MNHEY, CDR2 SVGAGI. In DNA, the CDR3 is TGTGCCAGCAGTGCACCACAGGGGAACACCATATATTTT. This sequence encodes CASSAPQGNTIYF.

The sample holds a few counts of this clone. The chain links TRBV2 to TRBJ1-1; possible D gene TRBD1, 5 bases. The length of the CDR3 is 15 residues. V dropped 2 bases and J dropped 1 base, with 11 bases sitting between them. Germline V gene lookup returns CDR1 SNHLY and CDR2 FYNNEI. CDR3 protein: CASSERGRRNTEAFF. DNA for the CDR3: TGTGCCAGCAGTGAACGGGGGAGACGGAACACTGAAGCTTTCTTT.

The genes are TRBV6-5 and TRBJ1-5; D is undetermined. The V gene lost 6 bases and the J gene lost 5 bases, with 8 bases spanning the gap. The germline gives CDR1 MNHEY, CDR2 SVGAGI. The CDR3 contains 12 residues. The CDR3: CASSPRDQPQHF. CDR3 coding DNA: TGTGCCAGCAGCCCGAGGGATCAGCCCCAGCATTTT.

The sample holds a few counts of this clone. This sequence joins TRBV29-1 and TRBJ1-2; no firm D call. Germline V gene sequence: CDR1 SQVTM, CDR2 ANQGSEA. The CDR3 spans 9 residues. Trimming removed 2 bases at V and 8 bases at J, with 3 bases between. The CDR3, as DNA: TGCAGCGTTGAACCGGGCTACACCTTC. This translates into CSVEPGYTF. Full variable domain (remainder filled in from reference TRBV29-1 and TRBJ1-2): SAVISQKPSRDICQRGTSLTIQCQVDSQVTMMFWYRQQPGQSLTLIATANQGSEATYESGFVIDKFPISRPNLTFSTLTVSNMSPEDSSIYLCSVEPGYTFGSGTRLTVV.

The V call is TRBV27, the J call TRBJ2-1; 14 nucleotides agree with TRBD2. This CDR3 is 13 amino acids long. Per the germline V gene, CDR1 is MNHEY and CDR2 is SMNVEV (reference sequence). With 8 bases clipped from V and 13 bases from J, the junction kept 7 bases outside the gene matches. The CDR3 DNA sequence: TGTGCCAGCGGAAGACTAGCGGGGGGGACCCAGTTCTTC. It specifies CASGRLAGGTQFF.

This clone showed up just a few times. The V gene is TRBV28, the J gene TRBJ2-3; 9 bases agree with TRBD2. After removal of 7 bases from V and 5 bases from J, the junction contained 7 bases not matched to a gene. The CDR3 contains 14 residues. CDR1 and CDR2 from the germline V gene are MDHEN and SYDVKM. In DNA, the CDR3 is TGTGCCAGCACTTCTTCTAGCGGGAAAGATACGCAGTATTTT. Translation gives CASTSSSGKDTQYF.

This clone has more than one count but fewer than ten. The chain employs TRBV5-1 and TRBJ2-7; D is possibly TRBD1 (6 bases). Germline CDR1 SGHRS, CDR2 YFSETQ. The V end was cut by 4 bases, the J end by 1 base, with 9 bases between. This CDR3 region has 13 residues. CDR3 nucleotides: TGCGCCAGCAGCGCCGGACAGTCCTACGAGCAGTACTTC. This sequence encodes CASSAGQSYEQYF.

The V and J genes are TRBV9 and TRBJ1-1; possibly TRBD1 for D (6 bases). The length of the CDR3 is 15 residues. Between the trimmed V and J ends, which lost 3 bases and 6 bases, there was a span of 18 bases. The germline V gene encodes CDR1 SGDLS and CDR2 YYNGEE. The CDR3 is CASSAAGAGAAEAFF. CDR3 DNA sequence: TGTGCCAGCAGCGCCGCGGGGGCGGGGGCTGCTGAAGCTTTCTTT.

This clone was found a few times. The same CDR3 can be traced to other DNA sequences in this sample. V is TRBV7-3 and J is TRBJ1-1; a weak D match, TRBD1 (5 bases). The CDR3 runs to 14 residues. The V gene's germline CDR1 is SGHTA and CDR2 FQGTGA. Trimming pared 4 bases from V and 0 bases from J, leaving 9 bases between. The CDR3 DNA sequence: TGTGCCAGCAGCTCGCAGGGCATGAACACTGAAGCTTTCTTT. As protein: CASSSQGMNTEAFF.

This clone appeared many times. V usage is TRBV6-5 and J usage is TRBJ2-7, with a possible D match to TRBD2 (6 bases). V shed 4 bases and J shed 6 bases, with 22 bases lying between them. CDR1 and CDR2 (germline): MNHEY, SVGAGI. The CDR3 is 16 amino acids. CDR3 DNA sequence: TGTGCCAGCAGTTTTACCCCCGGCCTCCCGCGGGGCGAGCAGTACTTC. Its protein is CASSFTPGLPRGEQYF.

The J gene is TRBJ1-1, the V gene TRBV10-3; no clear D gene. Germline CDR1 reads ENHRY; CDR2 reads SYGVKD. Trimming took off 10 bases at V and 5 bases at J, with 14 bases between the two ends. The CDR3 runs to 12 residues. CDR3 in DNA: TGTGCCACGCGGAGAGGAAGAACTGAAGCTTTCTTT. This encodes CATRRGRTEAFF.

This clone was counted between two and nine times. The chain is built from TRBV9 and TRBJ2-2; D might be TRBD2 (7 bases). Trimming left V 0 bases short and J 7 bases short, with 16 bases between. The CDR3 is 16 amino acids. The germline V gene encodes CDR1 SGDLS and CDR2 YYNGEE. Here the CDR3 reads CASSVAGAGGSGELFF. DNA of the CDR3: TGTGCCAGCAGCGTAGCGGGGGCCGGCGGGAGCGGGGAGCTGTTTTTT.

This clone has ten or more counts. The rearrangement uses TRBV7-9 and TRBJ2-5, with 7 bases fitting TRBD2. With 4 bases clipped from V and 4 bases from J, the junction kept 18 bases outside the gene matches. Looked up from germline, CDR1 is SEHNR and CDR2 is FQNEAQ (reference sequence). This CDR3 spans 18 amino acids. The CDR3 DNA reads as TGTGCCAGCAGCTCCCCCAGGACTGCCGCGGGGGTAGGAGAGACCCAGTACTTC. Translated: CASSSPRTAAGVGETQYF.